This TCR beta chain was profiled in a study of vaccination and CD4 T cells after COVID-19. Study as a whole: Between diagnosis and the drawing of post-COVID samples lay a median 101 days (range 35 to 161).

An Oncomine TCR Beta short-read assay was used to sequence the DNA from cultured CD4+ T cells. MiXCR, applied by TCRdb to the PCR reads, yields one record per CDR3 protein. The repertoire holds about 14,000 distinct CDR3 sequences, with about two fifths as singletons. The treatment: roughly 11-day PBMC culture with coronavirus spike peptide pools or control peptides (ViraFEST assay). ViraFEST sequenced TCRs after peptide-pool expansion of antigen-specific T cells. Germline V CDR1 and CDR2: DFQATT, SNEGSKA (reference sequence). This CDR3 is 13 amino acids long. V was cut by 2 bases and J by 4 bases, with 9 bases left in between. In this sample, this clonotype is medium-sized. Antigen specificity is unknown.

The sequence was obtained from a human donor who had recovered from COVID-19. The chain couples TRBV20-1 to TRBJ1-3, with D tentatively TRBD1 (5 bases). The sample taken for sequencing was CD4+ T cells from blood, cultured in vitro. The CDR3 DNA sequence: TGCAGTGCTAGACAGGGCCGAGGAAACACCATATATTTT. Protein product: CSARQGRGNTIYF.